These 17 T cell receptor beta chains were all obtained from the same sample, sequenced in a study of blood T cell repertoires in COVID-19. Method: immunoSEQ multiplex PCR; TCRdb's copy keeps in-frame clones and lacks some. The sample carries 300,000 to 350,000 clones, more than 85% recorded once. Sequencing was done on a sample of PBMCs or T cells enriched from blood (not recorded which). The receptors were gathered from a woman aged 30 to 39 who had been exposed to COVID-19.

This clone was seen a few times. The J gene is TRBJ1-2, the V gene TRBV3-1 (or the pseudogene TRBV3-2); tentatively, D is TRBD1 (6 bases). V was cut by 4 bases and J by 7 bases, with 13 bases left in between. Germline loops: CDR1 LGHDT, CDR2 YNNKEL (reference sequence). The CDR3 has 13 residues. This CDR3 is CASSLRGGLGYTF. In DNA, the CDR3 is TGTGCCAGCAGCCTCCGGGGGGGCCTTGGCTACACCTTC.

The CDR3 nucleotides are TGCAGTGCCCTTTTTGATACGCAGTATTTT. This gives the protein CSALFDTQYF. The chain uses TRBV20-1 and TRBJ2-3; D is uncertain. Between the trimmed V and J ends, which lost 6 bases and 6 bases, there was a span of 7 bases. Germline V gives CDR1 DFQATT, CDR2 SNEGSKA (reference sequence). The CDR3 consists of 10 residues.

The rearrangement links TRBV10-3 to TRBJ2-7; D is ambiguous. V was shortened by 7 bases and J by 2 bases, with 12 bases between the two germline ends. There are 13 residues in the CDR3. The germline V gene encodes CDR1 ENHRY and CDR2 SYGVKD. In DNA, the CDR3 is TGTGCCATCAACACCCCGCCCCCCTACGAGCAGTACTTC. This translates into CAINTPPPYEQYF.

This rearrangement joins TRBV11-2 to TRBJ2-1; D may be TRBD1 (5 bases). V was shortened by 2 bases and J by 3 bases, with 8 bases between the two germline ends. Per the germline V gene, CDR1 is SGHAT and CDR2 is FQNNGV. The CDR3 runs to 14 residues. The CDR3 reads CASSLIRGYNEQFF. In DNA, the CDR3 is TGTGCCAGCAGCTTAATTAGGGGCTACAATGAGCAGTTCTTC.

J is TRBJ1-6 and V is TRBV7-9, with 7 nucleotides matching TRBD1. V shed 4 bases, J shed 9 bases, and the junction held 6 bases outside the gene matches. In germline, CDR1 is SEHNR, CDR2 FQNEAQ (reference sequence). The length of the CDR3 is 14 residues. The CDR3 DNA sequence: TGTGCCAGCAGCTCTACAGGGGATACTTCACCCCTCCACTTT. Protein: CASSSTGDTSPLHF.

The chain is built from TRBV2 and TRBJ1-2; no firm D call. This CDR3 region has 14 residues. Germline CDR1 is SNHLY and CDR2 is FYNNEI. V lost 3 bases and J 7 bases, leaving 15 bases between the germline ends. CDR3 coding DNA: TGTGCCAGCAGTGACACTTTCGGGGAGGGTGGCTACACCTTC. Protein: CASSDTFGEGGYTF. Full variable domain (remainder filled in from reference TRBV2 and TRBJ1-2): EPEVTQTPSHQVTQMGQEVILRCVPISNHLYFYWYRQILGQKVEFLVSFYNNEISEKSEIFDDQFSVERPDGSNFTLKIRSTKLEDSAMYFCASSDTFGEGGYTFGSGTRLTVV.

This chain connects TRBV4-3 to TRBJ2-2; the match to TRBD2 covers 12 bases. V was pared by 1 base and J by 5 bases, with 11 bases of the junction left unmatched. Per the germline V gene, CDR1 is LGHNA and CDR2 is YSLEER. This CDR3 spans 19 amino acids. In DNA, the CDR3 is TGCGCCAGCAGCCAAGTTGTTACGGCTAGCGGGGGGGTTACCGGGGAGCTGTTTTTT. This translates into CASSQVVTASGGVTGELFF.

The chain joins TRBV5-4 to TRBJ2-7, with TRBD2 identical over 13 bases. This CDR3 is built from 15 residues. CDR1 and CDR2 from the germline V gene are SGHNT and YYREEE (reference sequence). V trimming: 3 bases; J trimming: 3 bases; junction bases outside the gene matches: 3. CDR3 protein: CASSSRLAGGYEQYF. The CDR3 nucleotides are TGTGCCAGCAGCTCAAGACTAGCGGGGGGCTACGAGCAGTACTTC.

In DNA form, the CDR3 reads TGCGCCACCCCCGTTGAAAGGGAGTATGGCTACACCTTC. Translation: CATPVEREYGYTF. The rearrangement uses TRBV5-1 and TRBJ1-2; D gene uncertain. The V and J ends lost 9 bases and 5 bases respectively, with 17 bases between them. The CDR3 has 13 residues. Per the germline V gene, CDR1 is SGHRS and CDR2 is YFSETQ.

The CDR3 DNA follows: TGTGCCAGCAGCTCCACCACCTCCTGGGTGGGCGACTACAATGAGCAGTTCTTC. It is translated as CASSSTTSWVGDYNEQFF. The V gene is TRBV21-1, the J gene TRBJ2-1; the table's D call, TRBD1, has no DNA check behind it. TRBV21-1 is a documented pseudogene. This CDR3 has 18 amino acids.

This chain joins TRBV5-1 and TRBJ2-7, with 7 bases that match TRBD2. CDR1 SGHRS and CDR2 YFSETQ come from the germline V gene. Trimming removed 1 base from V and 3 bases from J; junction bases left unmatched: 22. The CDR3 extends over 20 amino acids. Written as DNA, the CDR3 is TGCGCCAGCAGCTTGTATCCGAACGGGGCGGGGGACTCCCGTTTCTACGAGCAGTACTTC. Its protein is CASSLYPNGAGDSRFYEQYF.

The genes are TRBV19 and TRBJ1-1; D gene unclear. Between the trimmed V and J ends, which lost 5 bases and 2 bases, there was a span of 9 bases. CDR3 length equals 13 residues. CDR1 LNHDA and CDR2 SQIVND come from the germline V gene (reference sequence). CDR3 region: CASSVGFNTEAFF. The CDR3 region has the DNA TGTGCCAGTAGTGTGGGCTTTAACACTGAAGCTTTCTTT.

V is TRBV7-6 and J is TRBJ2-6; D is ambiguous. Germline CDR1 reads SGHVS; CDR2 reads FNYEAQ. V lost 2 bases and J 0 bases, leaving 5 bases between the germline ends. The CDR3 spans 15 residues. The CDR3 DNA is TGTGCCAGCAGCTTACAGGCCTCTGGGGCCAACGTCCTGACTTTC. Translating gives CASSLQASGANVLTF.

V and J are TRBV6-5 and TRBJ2-1, with unresolved D. This CDR3 comprises 15 residues. V was cut by 1 base and J by 6 bases, with 13 bases left in between. Germline lookup yields CDR1 MNHEY and CDR2 SVGAGI. The chain's CDR3 is CASSYWISGSNEQFF. The CDR3 nucleotides read TGTGCCAGCAGTTACTGGATTTCGGGTAGCAATGAGCAGTTCTTC.

Only one count was recorded for this clone. This rearrangement joins TRBV18 to TRBJ2-7, with 10 bases matching TRBD1. This CDR3 has 15 amino acids. Per germline, CDR1 KGHSH and CDR2 LQKENI. V was pared by 6 bases and J by 4 bases, with 9 bases of the junction left unmatched. CDR3 sequence reads: CASSPGQGESYEQYF. The CDR3 region has the DNA TGTGCCAGCTCCCCTGGACAGGGGGAGTCTTACGAGCAGTACTTC.

V usage is TRBV3-1 (or the pseudogene TRBV3-2) and J usage is TRBJ2-7; D is uncertain. V lost 5 bases and J 3 bases, leaving 14 bases between the germline ends. This CDR3 has 14 amino acids. Germline V gives CDR1 LGHDT, CDR2 YNNKEL (reference sequence). CDR3 amino acids: CASSSTDGYYEQYF. As DNA, the CDR3 is TGTGCCAGCAGCTCCACTGACGGGTACTACGAGCAGTACTTC.

V is TRBV6-5 and J is TRBJ2-7; unclear D gene. V lost 8 bases and J lost 2, with 13 bases in between. The CDR3 runs to 13 residues. Germline V gene lookup returns CDR1 MNHEY and CDR2 SVGAGI. The CDR3 protein is CASSRIQTYEQYF. CDR3 DNA: TGTGCCAGCTCTCGGATACAGACCTACGAGCAGTACTTC.